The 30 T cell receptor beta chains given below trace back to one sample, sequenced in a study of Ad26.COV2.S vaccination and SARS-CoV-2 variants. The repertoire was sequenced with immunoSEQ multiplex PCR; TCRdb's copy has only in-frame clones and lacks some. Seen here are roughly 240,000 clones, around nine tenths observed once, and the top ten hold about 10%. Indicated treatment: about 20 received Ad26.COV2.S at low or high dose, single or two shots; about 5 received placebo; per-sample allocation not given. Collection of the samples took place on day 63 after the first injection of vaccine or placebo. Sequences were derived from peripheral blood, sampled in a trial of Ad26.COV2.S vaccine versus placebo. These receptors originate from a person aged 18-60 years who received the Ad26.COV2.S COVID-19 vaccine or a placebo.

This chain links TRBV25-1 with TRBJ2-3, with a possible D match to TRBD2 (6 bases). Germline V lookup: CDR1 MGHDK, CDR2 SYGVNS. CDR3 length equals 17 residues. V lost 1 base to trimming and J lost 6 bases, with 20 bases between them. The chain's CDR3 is CASSESVGSSAGDTQYF. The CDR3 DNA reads TGTGCCAGCAGTGAATCGGTCGGCTCCTCTGCGGGGGATACGCAGTATTTT.

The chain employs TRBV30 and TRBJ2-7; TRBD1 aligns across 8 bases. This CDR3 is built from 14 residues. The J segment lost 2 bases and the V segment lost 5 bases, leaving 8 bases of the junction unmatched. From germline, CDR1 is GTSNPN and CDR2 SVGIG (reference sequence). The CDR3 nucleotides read TGTGCCTGGGGGTCCGGGACAGGTGCCTACGAGCAGTACTTC. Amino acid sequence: CAWGSGTGAYEQYF.

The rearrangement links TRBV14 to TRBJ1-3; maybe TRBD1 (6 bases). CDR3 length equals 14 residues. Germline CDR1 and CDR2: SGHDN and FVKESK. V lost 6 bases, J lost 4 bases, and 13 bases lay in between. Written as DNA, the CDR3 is TGTGCCAGCAGTGAACCAGGGGAAGGAAACACCATATATTTT. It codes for CASSEPGEGNTIYF.

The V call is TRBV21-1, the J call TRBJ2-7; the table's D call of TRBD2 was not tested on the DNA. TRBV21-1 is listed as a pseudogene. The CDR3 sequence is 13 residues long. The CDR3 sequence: CASSKTGNYEQYF. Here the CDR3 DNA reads TGTGCCAGCAGCAAGACGGGTAACTACGAGCAGTACTTC.

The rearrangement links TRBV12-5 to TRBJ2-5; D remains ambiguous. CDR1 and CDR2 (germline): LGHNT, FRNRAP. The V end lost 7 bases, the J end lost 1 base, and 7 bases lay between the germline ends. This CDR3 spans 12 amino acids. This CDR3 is CASAPSQETQYF. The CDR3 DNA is TGTGCTAGTGCCCCCTCCCAAGAGACCCAGTACTTC.

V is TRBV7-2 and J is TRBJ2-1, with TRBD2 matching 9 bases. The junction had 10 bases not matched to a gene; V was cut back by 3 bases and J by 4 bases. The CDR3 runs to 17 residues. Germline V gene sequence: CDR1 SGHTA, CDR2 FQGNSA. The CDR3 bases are TGTGCCAGCAGCTTTTGGCCTAGCGGGACGTCGTACAATGAGCAGTTCTTC. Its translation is CASSFWPSGTSYNEQFF.

This chain's CDR3 is CASSQAGDRGLKQYF. CDR3 DNA sequence: TGCGCCAGCAGCCAAGCCGGGGACAGGGGGTTAAAGCAGTACTTC. The chain employs TRBV4-3 and TRBJ2-7, with TRBD1 matching 11 bases. The CDR3 extends over 15 amino acids. Unmatched junction bases numbered 7, after V lost 1 base and J lost 8 bases. CDR1 is LGHNA, CDR2 YSLEER, per germline.

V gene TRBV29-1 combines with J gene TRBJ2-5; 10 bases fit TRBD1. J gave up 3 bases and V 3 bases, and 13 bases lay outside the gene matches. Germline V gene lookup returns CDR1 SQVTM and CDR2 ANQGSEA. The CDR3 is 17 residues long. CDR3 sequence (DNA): TGCAGCGTTGAGATTTTCGTCTTAGGGACAGGGGAAGAGACCCAGTACTTC. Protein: CSVEIFVLGTGEETQYF.

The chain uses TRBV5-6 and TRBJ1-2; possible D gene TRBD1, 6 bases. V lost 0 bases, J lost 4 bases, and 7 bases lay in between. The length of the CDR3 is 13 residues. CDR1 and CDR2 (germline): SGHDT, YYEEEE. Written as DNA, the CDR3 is TGTGCCAGCAGCTTGGTACAGGGCTATGGCTACACCTTC. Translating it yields CASSLVQGYGYTF. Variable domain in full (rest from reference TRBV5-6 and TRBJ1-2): DAGVTQSPTHLIKTRGQQVTLRCSPKSGHDTVSWYQQALGQGPQFIFQYYEEEERQRGNFPDRFSGHQFPNYSSELNVNALLLGDSALYLCASSLVQGYGYTFGSGTRLTVV.

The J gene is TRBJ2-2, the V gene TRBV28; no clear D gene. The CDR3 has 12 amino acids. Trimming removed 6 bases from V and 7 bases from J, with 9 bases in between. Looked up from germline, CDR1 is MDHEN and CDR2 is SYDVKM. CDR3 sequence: CASSIKVGELFF. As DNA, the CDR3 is TGTGCCAGCAGCATCAAGGTCGGGGAGCTGTTTTTT.

CDR3 loop: CASSKRTNWDSPLHF. The CDR3 region has the DNA TGTGCCAGCAGTAAACGGACAAACTGGGATTCACCCCTCCACTTT. The chain recombines TRBV7-8 with TRBJ1-6; TRBD1 is a possible D gene (5 bases). Trimming stripped 6 bases from V and 8 bases from J, with 17 bases between. CDR3 length: 15 amino acids. Looked up from germline, CDR1 is SGHVS and CDR2 is FQNEAQ. Complete variable domain (other parts from reference TRBV7-8 and TRBJ1-6): GAGVSQSPRYKVAKRGQDVALRCDPISGHVSLFWYQQALGQGPEFLTYFQNEAQLDKSGLPSDRFFAERPEGSVSTLKIQRTQQEDSAVYLCASSKRTNWDSPLHFGNGTRLTVT.

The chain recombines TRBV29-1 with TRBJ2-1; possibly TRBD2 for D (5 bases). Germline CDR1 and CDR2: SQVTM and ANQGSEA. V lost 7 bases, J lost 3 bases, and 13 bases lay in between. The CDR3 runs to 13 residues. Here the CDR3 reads CSGARENYNEQFF. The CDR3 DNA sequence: TGCAGCGGGGCCCGGGAAAACTACAATGAGCAGTTCTTC.

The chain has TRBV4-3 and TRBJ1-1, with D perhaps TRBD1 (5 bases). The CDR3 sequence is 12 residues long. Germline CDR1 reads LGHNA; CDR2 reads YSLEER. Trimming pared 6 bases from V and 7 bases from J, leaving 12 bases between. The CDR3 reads CASSTGLSEAFF. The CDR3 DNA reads TGCGCCAGCAGTACAGGTCTTAGTGAAGCTTTCTTT.

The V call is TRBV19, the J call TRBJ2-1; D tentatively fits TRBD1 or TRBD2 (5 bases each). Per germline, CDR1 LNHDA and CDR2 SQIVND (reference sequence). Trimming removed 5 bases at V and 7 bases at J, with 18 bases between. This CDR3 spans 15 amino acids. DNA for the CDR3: TGTGCCAGTAGTCTCCCCGGGGCCTTAGAGAATGAGCAGTTCTTC. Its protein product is CASSLPGALENEQFF.

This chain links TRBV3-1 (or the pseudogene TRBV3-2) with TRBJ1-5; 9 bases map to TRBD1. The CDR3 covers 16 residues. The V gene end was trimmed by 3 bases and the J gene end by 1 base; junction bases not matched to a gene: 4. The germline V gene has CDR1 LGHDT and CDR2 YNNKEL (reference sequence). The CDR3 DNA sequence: TGTGCCAGCAGCCAGGGACAGGGTGGCAGCAATCAGCCCCAGCATTTT. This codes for CASSQGQGGSNQPQHF.

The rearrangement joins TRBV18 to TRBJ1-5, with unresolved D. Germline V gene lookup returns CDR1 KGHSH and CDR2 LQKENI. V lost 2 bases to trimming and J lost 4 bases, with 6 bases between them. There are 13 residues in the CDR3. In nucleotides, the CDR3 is TGTGCCAGCTCACCAGAGGCGAATCAGCCCCAGCATTTT. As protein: CASSPEANQPQHF.

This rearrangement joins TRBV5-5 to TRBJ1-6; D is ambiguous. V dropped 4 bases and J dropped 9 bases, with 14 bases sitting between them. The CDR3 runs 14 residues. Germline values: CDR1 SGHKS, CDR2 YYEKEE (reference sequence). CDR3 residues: CASSRGFLSSPLHF. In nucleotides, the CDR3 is TGTGCCAGCAGCCGTGGGTTTTTAAGTTCACCCCTCCACTTT.

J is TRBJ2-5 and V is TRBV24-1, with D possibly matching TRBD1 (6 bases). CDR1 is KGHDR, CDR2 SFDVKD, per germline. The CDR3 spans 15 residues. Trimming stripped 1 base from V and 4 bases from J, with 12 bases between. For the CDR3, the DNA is TGTGCCACCAGTGATTTCTCAGGGGAAATAGAGACCCAGTACTTC. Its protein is CATSDFSGEIETQYF.

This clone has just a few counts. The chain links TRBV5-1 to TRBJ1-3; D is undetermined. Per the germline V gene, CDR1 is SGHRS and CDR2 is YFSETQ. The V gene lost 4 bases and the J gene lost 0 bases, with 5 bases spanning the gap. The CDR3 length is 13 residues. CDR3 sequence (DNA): TGCGCCAGCAGCAGTGGCTCTGGAAACACCATATATTTT. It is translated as CASSSGSGNTIYF. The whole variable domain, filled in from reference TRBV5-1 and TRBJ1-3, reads KAGVTQTPRYLIKTRGQQVTLSCSPISGHRSVSWYQQTPGQGLQFLFEYFSETQRNKGNFPGRFSGRQFSNSRSEMNVSTLELGDSALYLCASSSGSGNTIYFGEGSWLTVV.

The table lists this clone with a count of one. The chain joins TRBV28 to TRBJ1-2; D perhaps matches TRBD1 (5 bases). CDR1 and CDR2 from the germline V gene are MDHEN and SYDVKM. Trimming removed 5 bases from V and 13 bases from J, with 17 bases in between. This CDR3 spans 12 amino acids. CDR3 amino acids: CASSPGGGESTF. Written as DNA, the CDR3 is TGTGCCAGCAGTCCCGGGGGAGGGGAGTCCACCTTC.

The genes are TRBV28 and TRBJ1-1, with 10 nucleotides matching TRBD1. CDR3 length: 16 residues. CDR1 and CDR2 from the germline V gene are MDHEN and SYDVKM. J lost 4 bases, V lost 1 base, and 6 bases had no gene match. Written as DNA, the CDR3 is TGTGCCAGCAGTTTATATGTGGGACAGGGGTCCACTGAAGCTTTCTTT. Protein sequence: CASSLYVGQGSTEAFF.

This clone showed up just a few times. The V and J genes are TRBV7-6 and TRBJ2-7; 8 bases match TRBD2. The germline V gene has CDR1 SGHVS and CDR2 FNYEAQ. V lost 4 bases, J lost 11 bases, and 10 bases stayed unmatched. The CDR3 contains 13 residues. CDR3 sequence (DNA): TGTGCCAGCAGCTATAACAGCGGGAGCTTGAAGTACTTC. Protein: CASSYNSGSLKYF.

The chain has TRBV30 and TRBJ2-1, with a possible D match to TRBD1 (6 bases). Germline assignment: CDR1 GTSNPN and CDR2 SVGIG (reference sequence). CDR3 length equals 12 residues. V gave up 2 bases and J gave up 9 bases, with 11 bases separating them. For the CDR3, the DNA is TGTGCCTGGAGTCCACAGGGATCTGAGCAGTTCTTC. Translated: CAWSPQGSEQFF.

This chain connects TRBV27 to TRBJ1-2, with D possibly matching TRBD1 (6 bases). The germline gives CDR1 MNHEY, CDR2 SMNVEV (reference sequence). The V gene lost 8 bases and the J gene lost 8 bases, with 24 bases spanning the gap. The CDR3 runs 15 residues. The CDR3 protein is CASFQRQGSSEGYTF. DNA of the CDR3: TGTGCCAGCTTTCAACGCCAGGGGTCGAGCGAGGGCTACACCTTC.

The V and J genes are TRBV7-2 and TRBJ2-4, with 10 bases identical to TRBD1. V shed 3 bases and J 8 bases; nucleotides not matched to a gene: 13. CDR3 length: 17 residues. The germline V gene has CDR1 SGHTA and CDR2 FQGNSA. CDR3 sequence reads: CASSFKGTGVSGYIQYF. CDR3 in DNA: TGTGCCAGCAGCTTCAAAGGGACAGGGGTATCCGGATACATTCAGTACTTC.

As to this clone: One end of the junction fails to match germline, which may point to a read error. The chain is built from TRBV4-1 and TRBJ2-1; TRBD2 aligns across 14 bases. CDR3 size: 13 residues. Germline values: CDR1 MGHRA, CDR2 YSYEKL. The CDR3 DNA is TGCGCCAGCAGCCAAGATTCGGGACTAGCGGGAGTCTTC. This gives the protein CASSQDSGLAGVF.

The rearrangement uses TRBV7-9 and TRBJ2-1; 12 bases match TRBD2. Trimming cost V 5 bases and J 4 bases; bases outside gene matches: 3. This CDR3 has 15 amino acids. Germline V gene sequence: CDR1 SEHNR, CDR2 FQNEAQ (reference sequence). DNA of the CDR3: TGTGCCAGCAGCCGGACTAGCGGGGCATACAATGAGCAGTTCTTC. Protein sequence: CASSRTSGAYNEQFF.

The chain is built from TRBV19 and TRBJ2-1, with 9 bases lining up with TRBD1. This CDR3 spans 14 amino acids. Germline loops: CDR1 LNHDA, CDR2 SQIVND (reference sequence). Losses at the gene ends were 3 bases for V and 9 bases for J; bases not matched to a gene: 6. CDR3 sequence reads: CASSIGDRESEQFF. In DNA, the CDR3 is TGTGCCAGTAGTATTGGGGACAGGGAGAGTGAGCAGTTCTTC.

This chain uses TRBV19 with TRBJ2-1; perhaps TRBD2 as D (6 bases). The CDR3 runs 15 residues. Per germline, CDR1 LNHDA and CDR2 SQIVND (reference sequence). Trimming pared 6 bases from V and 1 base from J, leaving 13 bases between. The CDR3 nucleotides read TGTGCCAGTAGCGGGACTGTCAAGTCCTACAATGAGCAGTTCTTC. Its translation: CASSGTVKSYNEQFF.

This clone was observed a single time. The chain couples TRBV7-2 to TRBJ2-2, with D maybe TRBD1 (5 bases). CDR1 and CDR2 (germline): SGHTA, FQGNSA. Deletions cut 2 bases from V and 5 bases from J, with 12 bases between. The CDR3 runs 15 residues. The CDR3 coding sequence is TGTGCCAGCAGCTTACCTCCAGGGTGGACCGGGGAGCTGTTTTTT. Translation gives CASSLPPGWTGELFF.